The following is a T cell receptor (beta chain) sequence with its context. What this receptor recognizes is not known. One base away there is no much larger clone; base qualities are not given. This entry belongs to a study of OX40 agonist ivuxolimab in advanced cancers. Background on the whole study: Ivuxolimab was a fully human IgG2 agonistic monoclonal antibody targeting the costimulatory receptor OX40 (CD134). In the dose-escalation cohort, around four fifths of patients were male, and the mean age was around 60 years, with a range of about 23 to 80. Intravenous ivuxolimab was administered to patients every 2 weeks at six dose levels: 0.01, 0.1, 0.3, 1.5, 3 and 10 mg/kg. Peripheral TCRbeta sequencing aimed to test whether ivuxolimab altered TCR sequence diversity and caused clonal T-cell expansion. Among the roughly 52 dose-escalation patients, 19 had hepatocellular carcinoma, around 15 melanoma, 9 renal cell carcinoma and 9 head and neck cancer. Partial responses were achieved by three dose-escalation patients, of whom one had hepatocellular carcinoma and two had cutaneous melanoma. Patients were allowed to have had prior anti-PD-1, anti-PD-L1 or anti-CTLA-4 therapy, and 40% of the dose-escalation patients had been treated with checkpoint inhibitors. The paper describes the monotherapy dose-escalation part (N of about 54 patients) of the phase I trial of ivuxolimab. Paper-wide results and their limitations: After ivuxolimab, more expanded clones were found on average in CD8+ T cells than in CD4+ T cells. Which antigens the clonally expanded peripheral T cells were specific for was not determined. At doses from 0.1 to 3.0 mg/kg, clonal expansion was seen in both CD4+ and CD8+ blood T cells between baseline and week 6. Low levels of normalized T-cell clonal expansion were also seen in some patients who did not respond. In partial responders in the 0.1-3.0 mg/kg groups, normalized peripheral clonal expansion was found to be among the lowest, especially among CD8+ T cells.

Measured from the cysteine to the phenylalanine, the CDR3 is 14 residues long. The kept DNA is CDR3 alone, 42 bases in frame from the first base. The germline V gene yields MGHDK for CDR1 and SYGVNS for CDR2. Germline trimming: 7 bases from V, 5 bases from J; junction bases outside gene matches: 8. The trial excluded patients who had a history of autoimmune disease or were on systemic immunosuppression. Peripheral blood for TCR sequencing was collected from all dose cohorts at baseline, on cycle 4 day 1, and on cycle 7 day 1. The samples were taken from a phase I, first-in-human, multicenter, open-label dose-escalation trial of ivuxolimab. Adults with locally advanced or metastatic melanoma, renal cell carcinoma, hepatocellular carcinoma or head and neck squamous cell carcinoma were enrolled in the trial. Before TCR sequencing, CD4+ T cells and CD8+ T cells from peripheral blood were sorted into separate populations.

To sequence the TCRbeta CDR3 region, genomic DNA was isolated from the sorted cells. The immunoSEQ Assay was used for sequencing of TCRbeta CDR3 regions. This immuneACCESS table, as held by TCRdb, lists in-frame sequences with V and J called but not all clones. Of the missing ones, under half trace to an unresolved V gene in checked studies; the others have no known cause. This sample gives about 40,000 clones in total; around nine tenths of them show up just once. Approximately 13% of the sample comes from the top ten. The receptor's source is an adult with an advanced solid tumor such as melanoma, head and neck, liver or kidney cancer. The sequenced sample was CD4+ or CD8+ T cells sorted from blood, obtained in a trial of the OX40 agonist ivuxolimab. The rearrangement joined TRBV25-1 to TRBJ2-7; TRBD1 agrees with 10 junctional bases. Here is the DNA: TGTGCCAGCACTACGGGACAGGGGCTAAACGAGCAGTACTTC. This encodes CASTTGQGLNEQYF.